This TCR beta chain is drawn from a study of PD-1 blockade in mismatch repair-deficient tumors. Study-level background: Patients had around 11 mismatch repair-deficient cancer types and were previously treated and progressing.

V was pared by 3 bases and J by 5 bases, with 10 bases between. There are 14 residues in the CDR3. Germline CDR1 reads SGHAT; CDR2 reads FQNNGV. This clone has only a few counts. The target antigen is unknown. Sequencing was performed with immunoSEQ multiplex PCR; in TCRdb, only in-frame clones are kept and a portion is missing. Of 55,000 to 85,000 clones listed, roughly 80% are singletons. Study-wide results and caveats: Tumor-resident clones, often undetectable pretreatment in blood, expanded then contracted after pembrolizumab.

Every patient had mismatch repair deficiency by PCR or immunohistochemistry. This chain connects TRBV11-2 to TRBJ1-4, with D possibly being TRBD1 (5 bases). The TCR was taken from an adult with mismatch repair-deficient cancer. This material consisted of peripheral blood, taken 2 weeks after starting pembrolizumab. Here the CDR3 reads CASSFQGPNEKLFF. The CDR3 DNA reads TGTGCCAGCAGCTTTCAGGGCCCGAATGAAAAACTGTTTTTT.